The 12 T cell receptor beta chains listed next were all sequenced from one sample in a study of CD8 T cells in ankylosing spondylitis. One entry per CDR3 protein results from TCRdb running MiXCR on the 5' RACE reads. The top ten clones hold around 4.1% of a sample with some 130,000 distinct CDR3 sequences, over 9.5% of them seen once. The specimen was blood, either unsorted or a sorted T cell fraction (not recorded which). The receptors here all came from a female donor with ankylosing spondylitis or in good health (not recorded which).

The table lists this clonotype with many counts. V is TRBV5-1 and J is TRBJ2-2; 12 bases match TRBD2. CDR1 and CDR2 (germline): SGHRS, YFSETQ. The CDR3 covers 15 residues. Unmatched junction bases numbered 4, after V lost 5 bases and J lost 5 bases. The CDR3 nucleotides are TGCGCCAGCAGACTAGCGGGAGGTCGAACCGGGGAGCTGTTTTTT. Residues: CASRLAGGRTGELFF. The full variable domain, rest sourced from reference TRBV5-1 and TRBJ2-2, is KAGVTQTPRYLIKTRGQQVTLSCSPISGHRSVSWYQQTPGQGLQFLFEYFSETQRNKGNFPGRFSGRQFSNSRSEMNVSTLELGDSALYLCASRLAGGRTGELFFGEGSRLTVL.

This clonotype was counted ten times or more. The chain combines TRBV6-5 with TRBJ2-1, with 9 bases fitting TRBD2. The CDR3 is 12 amino acids. J gave up 11 bases and V 6 bases, and 5 bases lay outside the gene matches. Germline V gene sequence: CDR1 MNHEY, CDR2 SVGAGI. The CDR3 loop is CASRRGGSKQFF. DNA of the CDR3: TGTGCCAGCAGGCGGGGGGGGAGTAAGCAGTTCTTC.

This clonotype has ten or more counts. V and J are TRBV24-1 and TRBJ2-1; 16 nucleotides match TRBD2. The CDR3 covers 13 residues. V was pared by 10 bases and J by 7 bases, with 0 bases of the junction left unmatched. Germline values: CDR1 KGHDR, CDR2 SFDVKD. As DNA, the CDR3 is TGTGCCACGGGACTAGCGGGGGGGAATGAGCAGTTCTTC. Translation: CATGLAGGNEQFF.

This clonotype was found many times. The V gene is TRBV20-1, the J gene TRBJ2-3; D is possibly TRBD2 (7 bases). The V gene lost 5 bases and the J gene lost 4 bases, with 16 bases spanning the gap. This CDR3 region has 14 residues. Germline V gene lookup returns CDR1 DFQATT and CDR2 SNEGSKA (reference sequence). The CDR3 is CSALWRGGADTQYF. For the CDR3, the DNA is TGCAGTGCTCTCTGGAGGGGGGGCGCAGATACGCAGTATTTT.

This clonotype is labeled as medium-sized. The rearrangement links TRBV3-1 to TRBJ2-1; 12 bases fit TRBD2. V dropped 1 base and J dropped 3; count of bases not matched to a gene: 4. Germline V CDR1 and CDR2: LGHDT, YNNKEL (reference sequence). The CDR3 loop spans 17 amino acids. The DNA for the CDR3 is TGTGCCAGCAGCCAAGTGGGACTAGCGGGCCGCTACAATGAGCAGTTCTTC. It codes for CASSQVGLAGRYNEQFF.

With regard to this clonotype: One junction end does not reproduce the germline sequence, and a read error may be involved. The chain has TRBV5-1 and TRBJ2-1, with TRBD1 as a possible D gene (6 bases). Germline assignment: CDR1 SGHRS and CDR2 YFSETQ. The CDR3 length is 17 residues. CDR3 DNA: TGCGCCAGCAGGTTCAGGGGCGTCCCCCTCTCCCACAATGAGCAGTTCTTC. Encoded protein: CASRFRGVPLSHNEQFF.

This clonotype was recorded a few times. The rearrangement links TRBV20-1 to TRBJ1-2; perhaps TRBD1 as D (5 bases). The CDR3 is made up of 12 amino acids. Germline V lookup: CDR1 DFQATT, CDR2 SNEGSKA (reference sequence). The V gene lost 3 bases and the J gene lost 5 bases, with 10 bases spanning the gap. The CDR3 here is CSARSEGYGYTF. As DNA, the CDR3 is TGCAGTGCTAGGAGTGAGGGGTATGGCTACACCTTC.

This clonotype has ten or more counts. The chain joins TRBV20-1 to TRBJ2-3, with no clear D. V was clipped by 0 bases and J by 6 bases, with 7 bases between them. Germline values: CDR1 DFQATT, CDR2 SNEGSKA (reference sequence). The CDR3 totals 12 residues. The CDR3 is CSARDYGDTQYF. In nucleotides, the CDR3 is TGCAGTGCTAGAGATTATGGGGATACGCAGTATTTT.

In this sample, this clonotype turned up a few times. This chain uses TRBV28 with TRBJ2-2; 7 nucleotides line up with TRBD2. The trim removed 5 bases at V and 7 bases at J, leaving 7 bases unmatched. Germline assignment: CDR1 MDHEN and CDR2 SYDVKM. This CDR3 is built from 14 residues. The CDR3: CASSRRGSGGELFF. CDR3 coding DNA: TGTGCCAGCAGTCGGCGGGGGTCGGGCGGGGAGCTGTTTTTT. The variable domain in full, with the rest retrieved from reference TRBV28 and TRBJ2-2, is DVKVTQSSRYLVKRTGEKVFLECVQDMDHENMFWYRQDPGLGLRLIYFSYDVKMKEKGDIPEGYSVSREKKERFSLILESASTNQTSMYLCASSRRGSGGELFFGEGSRLTVL.

In its sample, this clonotype was seen many times. V is TRBV29-1 and J is TRBJ2-1; D call uncertain. CDR1 and CDR2 from the germline V gene are SQVTM and ANQGSEA. CDR3 size: 15 residues. The germline V and J ends were trimmed by 7 bases and 0 bases, with 16 bases remaining between them. The CDR3 DNA is TGCAGCGCCGAGACCGAACAGAGCTCCTACAATGAGCAGTTCTTC. Its protein is CSAETEQSSYNEQFF.

This clonotype showed up many times. The chain couples TRBV9 to TRBJ2-1; TRBD1 or TRBD2 may be the D gene (5 bases each). This CDR3 has 15 amino acids. Germline V gene data show CDR1 as SGDLS and CDR2 as YYNGEE. V lost 2 bases, J lost 7 bases, and 16 bases lay in between. CDR3 coding DNA: TGTGCCAGCAGCGTGACCCCGGGACGGGGAAATGAGCAGTTCTTC. It specifies CASSVTPGRGNEQFF.

This clonotype was seen repeatedly, ten times or more. The chain couples TRBV25-1 to TRBJ1-1; D may be TRBD1 (5 bases). The germline V gene has CDR1 MGHDK and CDR2 SYGVNS. This CDR3 region has 13 residues. The ends were cut back, 4 bases at V and 5 bases at J, with 11 bases in the middle. For the CDR3, the DNA is TGTGCCAGCAGTGGTCAGGGTCGGACTGAAGCTTTCTTT. Its protein is CASSGQGRTEAFF.